The entry that follows covers one TCR beta chain sequence. Its antigen is unidentified. The sample comes from a study of regulatory T cells in long-lasting Graves disease. Findings of the study overall: With a few thousand shared public clonotypes, persistent patients exceeded new patients, who shared over 850. Since the sample size was small, accuracy may have been reduced. Peripheral blood, not thyroid tissue, was the sole material studied.

Time point here: persistent/refractory GD, antithyroid drugs over 5 years with positive TRAb. The TCR library was made from RNA that had been extracted from PBMCs in TRIzol. TCR beta libraries were built with iRepertoire HTBI primers and Arm-PCR of CDR3 regions. TCRdb ran MiXCR on the multiplex PCR reads and lists one entry per CDR3 protein. This table has more than 650,000 distinct CDR3 sequences, 25% to 30% appearing once. The specimen comprised peripheral blood mononuclear cells (PBMCs), sampled when the disease was refractory, from a patient treated with antithyroid drugs. This sequence was found in a female donor with Graves disease.

The CDR3 here is CASSVKTGSYGYTF. The CDR3 bases are TGTGCCAGCAGCGTCAAGACAGGATCCTATGGCTACACCTTC. This chain links TRBV9 with TRBJ1-2; the D gene is possibly TRBD1 (6 bases). The CDR3 consists of 14 residues. V lost 2 bases and J lost 4, with 12 bases in between. CDR1 and CDR2 (germline): SGDLS, YYNGEE.